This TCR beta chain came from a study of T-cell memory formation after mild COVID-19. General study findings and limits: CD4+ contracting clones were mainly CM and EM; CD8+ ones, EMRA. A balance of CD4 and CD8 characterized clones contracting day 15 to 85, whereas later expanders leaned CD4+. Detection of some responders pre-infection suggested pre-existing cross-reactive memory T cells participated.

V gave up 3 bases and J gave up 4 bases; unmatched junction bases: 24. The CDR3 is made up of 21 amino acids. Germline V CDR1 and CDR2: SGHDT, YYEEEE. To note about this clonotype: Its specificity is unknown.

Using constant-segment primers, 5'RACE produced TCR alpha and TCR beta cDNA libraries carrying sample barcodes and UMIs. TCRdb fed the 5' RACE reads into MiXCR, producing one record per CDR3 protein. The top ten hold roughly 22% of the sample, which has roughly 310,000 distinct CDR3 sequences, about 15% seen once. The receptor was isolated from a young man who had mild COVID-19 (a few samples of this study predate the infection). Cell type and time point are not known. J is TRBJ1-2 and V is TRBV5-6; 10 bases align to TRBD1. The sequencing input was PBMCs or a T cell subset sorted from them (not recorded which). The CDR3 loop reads CASSSLHQSPGQGSFPYGYTF. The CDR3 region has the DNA TGTGCCAGCAGCTCACTTCACCAGAGTCCGGGACAGGGGTCTTTCCCCTATGGCTACACCTTC.